The rows below give T cell receptor beta chains drawn from one sample of a study of T cells in Graves' hyperthyroidism and ophthalmopathy. Each CDR3 protein is one row after TCRdb ran MiXCR on the multiplex PCR reads. This sample has roughly 800,000 distinct CDR3 sequences, with approximately 40% found just once. Specimen: blood. The receptors were gathered from a man younger than 35 with Graves' hyperthyroidism. The CDR3 runs from the conserved cysteine through the conserved F or W. The D gene is left open where the match is weak. Rows give clone size only sometimes, using once, few, many, or a class for an expanded clone.

>TRBJ2-7|TRBV5-5|-|-
CASSLASWQGNYEQYF
TGTGCCAGCAGCTTGGCCTCTTGGCAAGGGAACTACGAGCAGTACTTC
>TRBJ1-5|TRBV20-1|-|many
CSASTGYSNQPQHF
TGCAGTGCGAGTACAGGATATAGCAATCAGCCCCAGCATTTT
>TRBJ2-6|TRBV7-2|TRBD2|-
CASSPRGSFIAHNVLTF
TGTGCCAGCAGCCCCCGCGGGAGTTTCATTGCCCACAACGTCCTGACTTTC
>TRBJ2-2|TRBV29-1|-|many
CSVGGVYTGELFF
TGCAGCGTTGGAGGGGTCTACACCGGGGAGCTGTTTTTT
>TRBJ2-2|TRBV13|-|-
CASSFLTGFSTGELFF
TGTGCCAGCAGCTTTTTGACCGGGTTTTCGACCGGGGAGCTGTTTTTT
>TRBJ1-6|TRBV2|TRBD1|-
CASSPQGAKNSPLHF
TGTGCCAGCTCACCACAGGGGGCTAAGAATTCACCCCTCCACTTT
>TRBJ1-1|TRBV7-6|-|-
CASSYGGRLAFF
TGTGCCAGCAGCTACGGGGGGAGACTGGCTTTCTTT
>TRBJ2-7|TRBV7-8|-|many
CASSLAYDEQYF
TGTGCCAGCAGCTTAGCCTATGACGAGCAGTACTTC
>TRBJ2-7|TRBV5-1|-|few
CASSQEDGYEQYF
TGCGCCAGCAGCCAAGAGGACGGCTACGAGCAGTACTTC
>TRBJ2-7|TRBV20-1|TRBD2|few
CSARYTRLAVGYEQYF
TGCAGTGCTAGATACACAAGACTAGCGGTAGGCTACGAGCAGTACTTC
>TRBJ1-3|TRBV6-4|-|-
CASSYGSLTGALGNTIYF
TGTGCCAGCAGTTATGGGTCCCTGACGGGGGCGCTTGGAAACACCATATATTTT
>TRBJ1-2|TRBV7-2|-|-
CASRGAGSGSSGYTF
TGTGCCAGCAGGGGTGCGGGGTCCGGGAGTAGCGGCTACACCTTC
>TRBJ1-4|TRBV7-2|-|few
CASSLESTLIGDEKLFF
TGTGCCAGCAGCTTAGAGAGTACGCTGATTGGGGATGAAAAACTGTTTTTT
>TRBJ2-5|TRBV9|-|-
CASSVGQDQETQYF
TGTGCCAGCAGCGTAGGGCAGGACCAAGAGACCCAGTACTTC
>TRBJ2-5|TRBV9|-|few
CASSPADSGQETQYF
TGTGCCAGCAGCCCAGCGGACAGCGGACAAGAGACCCAGTACTTC
>TRBJ2-5|TRBV11-3|-|-
CASSQDTGPRETQYF
TGTGCCAGCAGCCAAGATACGGGACCGCGAGAGACCCAGTACTTC
>TRBJ2-7|TRBV9|-|-
CASTLGGAQYF
TGTGCCAGCACCCTGGGGGGAGCGCAGTACTTC
>TRBJ2-7|TRBV7-9|TRBD1|-
CASSPRDAGTGDREQYF
TGTGCCAGCAGCCCAAGGGATGCGGGGACAGGGGATAGGGAGCAGTACTTC
>TRBJ1-5|TRBV7-8|TRBD1|few
CASKNRGPNQPQHF
TGTGCCAGCAAGAACAGGGGCCCCAATCAGCCCCAGCATTTT
>TRBJ2-7|TRBV10-3|-|-
CASRSSSAYEQYF
TGTGCCAGCAGGTCGTCCAGCGCCTACGAGCAGTACTTC
>TRBJ1-2|TRBV29-1|-|many
CSVTGIYGYTF
TGCAGCGTTACAGGGATCTATGGCTACACCTTC
>TRBJ2-7|TRBV5-1|TRBD1|-
CASGGTGYHEQYF
TGCGCCAGCGGAGGGACAGGGTACCACGAGCAGTACTTC
>TRBJ2-7|TRBV7-2|-|few
CASRSAVTQYEQYF
TGTGCCAGCCGATCCGCGGTGACCCAATACGAGCAGTACTTC
>TRBJ2-5|TRBV6-2/TRBV6-3|TRBD2|-
CASSPGTSGPPRETQYF
TGTGCCAGCAGTCCCGGGACTAGCGGACCTCCCAGAGAGACCCAGTACTTC
>TRBJ1-4|TRBV12-3/TRBV12-4|-|many
CASSLVGKLFF
TGTGCCAGCAGTTTAGTGGGAAAACTGTTTTTT
>TRBJ2-7|TRBV15|-|many
CATSRESDSNTYEQYF
TGTGCCACCAGCAGAGAGTCAGATTCGAATACCTACGAGCAGTACTTC
>TRBJ1-2|TRBV4-2|TRBD1|-
CASGQGTRDYGYTF
TGTGCCAGCGGACAGGGAACGAGGGACTATGGCTACACCTTC
>TRBJ1-4|TRBV15|TRBD1|many
CATSREPSGTVNEKLFF
TGTGCCACCAGCAGAGAGCCCTCCGGGACAGTTAATGAAAAACTGTTTTTT
>TRBJ1-4|TRBV7-3|TRBD1|once
CASSAGTGRTEKLFF
TGTGCCAGCAGCGCGGGGACAGGGCGGACAGAAAAACTGTTTTTT
>TRBJ1-6|TRBV7-9|TRBD1|many
CASSLVYGTGDSPLHF
TGTGCCAGCAGCTTAGTCTACGGGACAGGGGATTCACCCCTCCACTTT
>TRBJ1-4|TRBV19|-|-
CASSSIAGPAGEKLFF
TGTGCCAGTAGTTCTATAGCCGGGCCCGCCGGAGAAAAACTGTTTTTT
>TRBJ1-2|TRBV15|-|many
CATSRERLFSNGYTF
TGTGCCACCAGCAGGGAACGGCTCTTTTCCAATGGCTACACCTTC
>TRBJ2-2|TRBV11-1|TRBD2|-
CASSLPGLAGGGELFF
TGTGCCAGCAGCCTCCCGGGACTGGCGGGAGGCGGGGAGCTGTTTTTT
>TRBJ1-2|TRBV25-1|TRBD1|many
CASSEPGTGDGYTF
TGTGCCAGCAGTGAACCGGGGACAGGGGATGGCTACACCTTC
>TRBJ1-2|TRBV29-1|TRBD1|many
CSVVGTGDWTGYGYTF
TGCAGCGTTGTTGGGACAGGGGATTGGACTGGCTATGGCTACACCTTC
>TRBJ1-6|TRBV2|-|many
CASSETGTRNSPLHF
TGTGCCAGCAGTGAAACCGGGACTCGGAATTCACCCCTCCACTTT
>TRBJ2-7|TRBV29-1|-|-
CSVAGGRMTYEQYF
TGCAGCGTTGCCGGGGGCAGGATGACCTACGAGCAGTACTTC